The next 3 T cell receptor beta chains were all read from a single sample in a study of cytomegalovirus exposure and HLA in healthy donors. PCR involved 60 Vbeta and 13 Jbeta primers. TCRdb's table, derived via immunoSEQ multiplex PCR, lists solely in-frame clones and lacks some. The sample consists of about 180,000 clones, about four fifths of them appearing once. Source material: PBMCs. These receptors were obtained from a man in his forties or fifties in good health and CMV-seronegative.

The chain couples TRBV5-4 to TRBJ2-7, with TRBD2 identical over 7 bases. The CDR3 consists of 14 residues. Germline V CDR1 and CDR2: SGHNT, YYREEE (reference sequence). J was trimmed by 4 bases and V by 1 base; bases with no gene match: 5. The CDR3 reads CASSLSPRGYEQYF. The CDR3 DNA is TGTGCCAGCAGCTTGAGCCCGCGGGGGTACGAGCAGTACTTC.

Only one count was recorded for this clone. This chain uses TRBV2 with TRBJ2-5; 7 bases align to TRBD1. Germline lookup yields CDR1 SNHLY and CDR2 FYNNEI. This CDR3 is built from 13 residues. The J segment lost 5 bases and the V segment lost 8 bases, leaving 8 bases of the junction unmatched. Here the CDR3 reads CASGAGGRETQYF. The CDR3 DNA is TGTGCCAGCGGGGCAGGGGGAAGGGAGACCCAGTACTTC.

This clone was observed a few times. V and J are TRBV2 and TRBJ2-2, with 7 bases aligning to TRBD2. CDR3 length: 14 amino acids. The germline gives CDR1 SNHLY, CDR2 FYNNEI. V lost 11 bases to trimming and J lost 6 bases; unmatched junction nucleotides: 12. The CDR3 protein is CAHWGGGLSGELFF. The CDR3 coding sequence is TGTGCCCACTGGGGGGGAGGCCTATCCGGGGAGCTGTTTTTT. The full variable domain, with the rest looked up from reference TRBV2 and TRBJ2-2, is EPEVTQTPSHQVTQMGQEVILRCVPISNHLYFYWYRQILGQKVEFLVSFYNNEISEKSEIFDDQFSVERPDGSNFTLKIRSTKLEDSAMYFCAHWGGGLSGELFFGEGSRLTVL.